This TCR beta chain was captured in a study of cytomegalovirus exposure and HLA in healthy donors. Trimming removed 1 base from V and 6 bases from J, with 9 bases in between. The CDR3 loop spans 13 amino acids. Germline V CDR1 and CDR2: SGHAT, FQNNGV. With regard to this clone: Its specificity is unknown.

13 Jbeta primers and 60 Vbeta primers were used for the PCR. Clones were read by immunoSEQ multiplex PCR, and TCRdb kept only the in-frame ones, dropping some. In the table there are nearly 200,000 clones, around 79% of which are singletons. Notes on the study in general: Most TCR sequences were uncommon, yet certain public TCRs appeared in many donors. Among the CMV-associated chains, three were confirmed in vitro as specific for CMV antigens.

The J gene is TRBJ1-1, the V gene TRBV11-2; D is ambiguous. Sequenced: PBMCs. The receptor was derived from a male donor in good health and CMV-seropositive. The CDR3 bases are TGTGCCAGCAGCTTAGTAGCTATGGCTGAAGCTTTCTTT. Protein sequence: CASSLVAMAEAFF.